The TCR beta chain described here comes from a study of CD8+ T cells in alopecia areata. General study findings and limits: Scalp sequencing captures resident alphabeta T cells of normal skin too. Unlike in mice, where it was clearer, TCR sharing across patients was less clear, possibly HLA-related.

Extracted from the samples, RNA was reverse transcribed into cDNA to serve as the sequencing template. The method was immunoSEQ multiplex PCR; TCRdb's version includes in-frame clones alone and lacks a portion of them. The table lists 95,000 to 150,000 clones, less than 50% of them singletons. On this clone: Its antigen is currently unknown.

The authors sorted CD4+ and CD8+ T cells from PBMCs. CDR1 is SNHLY and CDR2 is FYNNEI in the germline V gene. The CDR3 loop spans 15 amino acids. Trimming took off 5 bases at V and 9 bases at J, with 17 bases between the two ends. This sequence originates from a human donor with alopecia areata. The rearrangement uses TRBV2 and TRBJ1-6; D is uncertain. The sequencing input was NKG2D-low CD8+ T cells sorted from blood. The CDR3 sequence is CASSLDLTGVSPLHF. The CDR3 DNA reads TGTGCCAGCAGTCTGGACTTAACCGGGGTTTCACCCCTCCACTTT.